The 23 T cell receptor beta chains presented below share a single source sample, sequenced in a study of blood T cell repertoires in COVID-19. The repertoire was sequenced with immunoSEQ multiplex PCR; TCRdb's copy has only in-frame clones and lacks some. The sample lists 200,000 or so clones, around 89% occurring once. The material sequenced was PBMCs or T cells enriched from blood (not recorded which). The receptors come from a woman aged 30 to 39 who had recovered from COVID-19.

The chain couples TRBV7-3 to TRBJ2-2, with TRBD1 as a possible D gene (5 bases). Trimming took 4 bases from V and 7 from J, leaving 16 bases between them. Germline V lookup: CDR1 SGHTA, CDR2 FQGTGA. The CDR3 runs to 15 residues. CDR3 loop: CASSSPWQGHGELFF. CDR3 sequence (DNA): TGTGCCAGCAGCTCACCCTGGCAGGGTCACGGGGAGCTGTTTTTT.

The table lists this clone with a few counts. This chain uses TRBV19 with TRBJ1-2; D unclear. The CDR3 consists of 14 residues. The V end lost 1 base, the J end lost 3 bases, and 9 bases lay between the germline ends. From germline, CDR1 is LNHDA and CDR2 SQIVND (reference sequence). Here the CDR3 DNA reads TGTGCCAGTAGTATAGTGGGCAAGGACTATGGCTACACCTTC. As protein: CASSIVGKDYGYTF.

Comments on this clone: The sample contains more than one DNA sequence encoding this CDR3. The CDR3 region has the DNA TGTGCCAGCAGCTTGGTAGGGAGGGAGACCCAGTACTTC. Its translation is CASSLVGRETQYF. The chain joins TRBV5-4 to TRBJ2-5; maybe TRBD2 (6 bases). CDR1 and CDR2 from the germline V gene are SGHNT and YYREEE (reference sequence). Trimming took off 0 bases at V and 5 bases at J, with 8 bases between the two ends. The CDR3 totals 13 residues. Combining the CDR3 with reference TRBV5-4 and TRBJ2-5 gives the whole variable domain ETGVTQSPTHLIKTRGQQVTLRCSSQSGHNTVSWYQQALGQGPQFIFQYYREEENGRGNFPPRFSGLQFPNYSSELNVNALELDDSALYLCASSLVGRETQYFGPGTRLLVL.

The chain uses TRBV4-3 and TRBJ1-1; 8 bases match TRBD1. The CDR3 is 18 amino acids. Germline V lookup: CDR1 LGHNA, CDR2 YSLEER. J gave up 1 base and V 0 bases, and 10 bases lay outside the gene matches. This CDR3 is CASSQETGEGAWNTEAFF. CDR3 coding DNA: TGCGCCAGCAGCCAAGAGACAGGGGAAGGCGCGTGGAACACTGAAGCTTTCTTT.

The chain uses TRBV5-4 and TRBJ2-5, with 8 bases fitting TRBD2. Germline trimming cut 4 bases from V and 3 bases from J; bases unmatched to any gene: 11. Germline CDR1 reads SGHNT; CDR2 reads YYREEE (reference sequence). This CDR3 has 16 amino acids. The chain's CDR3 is CASSQQLAAIKETQYF. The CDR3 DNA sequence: TGTGCCAGCAGCCAGCAACTAGCGGCAATAAAAGAGACCCAGTACTTC.

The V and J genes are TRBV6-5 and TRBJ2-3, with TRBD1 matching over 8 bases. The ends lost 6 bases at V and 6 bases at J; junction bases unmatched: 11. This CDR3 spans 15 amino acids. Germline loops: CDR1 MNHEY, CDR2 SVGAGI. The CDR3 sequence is CASSLRAGGRDTQYF. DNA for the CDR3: TGTGCCAGCAGCTTACGTGCAGGGGGCAGGGATACGCAGTATTTT.

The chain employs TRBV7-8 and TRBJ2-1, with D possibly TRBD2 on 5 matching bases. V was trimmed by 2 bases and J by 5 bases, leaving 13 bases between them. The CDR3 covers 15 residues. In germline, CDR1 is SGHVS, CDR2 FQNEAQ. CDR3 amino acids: CASSLNSGRNNEQFF. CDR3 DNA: TGTGCCAGCAGCTTAAACAGCGGACGAAACAATGAGCAGTTCTTC. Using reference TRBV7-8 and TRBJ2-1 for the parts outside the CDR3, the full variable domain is GAGVSQSPRYKVAKRGQDVALRCDPISGHVSLFWYQQALGQGPEFLTYFQNEAQLDKSGLPSDRFFAERPEGSVSTLKIQRTQQEDSAVYLCASSLNSGRNNEQFFGPGTRLTVL.

CDR3 sequence: CASSFGTGVSEQYF. For the CDR3, the DNA is TGTGCCAGCAGTTTCGGGACAGGGGTTAGCGAGCAGTACTTC. The chain uses TRBV6-5 and TRBJ2-7; 10 bases match TRBD1. Germline V gives CDR1 MNHEY, CDR2 SVGAGI. The CDR3 runs to 14 residues. V was pared by 4 bases and J by 6 bases, with 6 bases of the junction left unmatched.

CDR3 amino acids: CASSLTPGTGVSEAFF. In DNA, the CDR3 is TGTGCCAGCAGTCTCACCCCCGGGACAGGGGTCTCTGAAGCTTTCTTT. V is TRBV27 and J is TRBJ1-1; TRBD1 agrees at 10 bases. The CDR3 covers 16 residues. The V gene's germline CDR1 is MNHEY and CDR2 SMNVEV (reference sequence). Germline trimming cut 5 bases from V and 6 bases from J; bases unmatched to any gene: 12.

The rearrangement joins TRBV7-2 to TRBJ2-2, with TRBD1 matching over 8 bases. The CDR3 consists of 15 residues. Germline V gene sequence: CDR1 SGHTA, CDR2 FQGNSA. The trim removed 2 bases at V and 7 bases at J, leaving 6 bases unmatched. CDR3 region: CASSLWAGGSGELFF. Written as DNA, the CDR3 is TGTGCCAGCAGCTTATGGGCAGGGGGCAGCGGGGAGCTGTTTTTT. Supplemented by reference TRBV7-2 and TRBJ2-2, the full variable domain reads GAGVSQSPSNKVTEKGKDVELRCDPISGHTALYWYRQSLGQGLEFLIYFQGNSAPDKSGLPSDRFSAERTGGSVSTLTIQRTQQEDSAVYLCASSLWAGGSGELFFGEGSRLTVL.

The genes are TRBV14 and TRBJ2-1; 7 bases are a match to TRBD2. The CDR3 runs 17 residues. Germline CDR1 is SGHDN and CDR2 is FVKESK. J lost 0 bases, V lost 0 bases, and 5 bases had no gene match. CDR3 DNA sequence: TGTGCCAGCAGCCAAGATTTGGGGGGGAGCTCCTACAATGAGCAGTTCTTC. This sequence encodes CASSQDLGGSSYNEQFF.

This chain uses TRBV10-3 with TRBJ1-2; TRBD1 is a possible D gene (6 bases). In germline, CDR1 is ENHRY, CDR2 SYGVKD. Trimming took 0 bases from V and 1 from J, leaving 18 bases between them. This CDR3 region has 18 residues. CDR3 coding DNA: TGTGCCATCAGTGAGTCGCGGGGGCGCTTTGATTTTAACTATGGCTACACCTTC. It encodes CAISESRGRFDFNYGYTF.

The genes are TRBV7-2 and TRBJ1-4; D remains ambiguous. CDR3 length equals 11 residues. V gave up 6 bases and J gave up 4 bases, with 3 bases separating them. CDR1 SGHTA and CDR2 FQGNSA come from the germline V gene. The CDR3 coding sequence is TGTGCCAGCAGTTATAATGAAAAACTGTTTTTT. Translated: CASSYNEKLFF.

CDR3 in DNA: TGCGCCAGCAGCCCGGGACAGCAAGAGACCCAGTACTTC. Translating gives CASSPGQQETQYF. The V call is TRBV5-1, the J call TRBJ2-5; TRBD1 matches at 7 bases. The CDR3 consists of 13 residues. Germline V gene data show CDR1 as SGHRS and CDR2 as YFSETQ. The V and J ends lost 4 bases and 2 bases, in that order; junction bases with no gene match: 2.

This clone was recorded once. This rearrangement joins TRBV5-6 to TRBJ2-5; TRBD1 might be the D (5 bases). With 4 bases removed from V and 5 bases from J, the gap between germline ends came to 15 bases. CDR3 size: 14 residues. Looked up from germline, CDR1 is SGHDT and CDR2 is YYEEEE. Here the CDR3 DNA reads TGTGCCAGCAGCATTGGTCGGACATCGGAGACCCAGTACTTC. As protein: CASSIGRTSETQYF.

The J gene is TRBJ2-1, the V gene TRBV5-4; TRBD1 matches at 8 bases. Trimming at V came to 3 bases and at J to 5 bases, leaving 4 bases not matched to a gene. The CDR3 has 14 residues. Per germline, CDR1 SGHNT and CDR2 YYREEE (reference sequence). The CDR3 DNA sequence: TGTGCCAGCAGCTCTCGACAGGGGAACAATGAGCAGTTCTTC. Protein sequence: CASSSRQGNNEQFF.

CDR3 residues: CASSTAGTWGYTF. The CDR3 nucleotides read TGTGCCAGCAGCACGGCGGGCACTTGGGGCTACACCTTC. V gene TRBV9 combines with J gene TRBJ1-2; no definite D call. The CDR3 covers 13 residues. The ends were cut back, 4 bases at V and 8 bases at J, with 15 bases in the middle. Germline V gene sequence: CDR1 SGDLS, CDR2 YYNGEE.

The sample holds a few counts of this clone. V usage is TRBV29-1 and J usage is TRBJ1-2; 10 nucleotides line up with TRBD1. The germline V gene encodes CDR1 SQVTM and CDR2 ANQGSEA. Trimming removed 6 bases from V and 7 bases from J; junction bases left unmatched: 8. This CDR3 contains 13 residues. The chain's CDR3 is CSVPRQGASGYTF. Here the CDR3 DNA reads TGCAGCGTGCCAAGACAGGGGGCTAGTGGCTACACCTTC.

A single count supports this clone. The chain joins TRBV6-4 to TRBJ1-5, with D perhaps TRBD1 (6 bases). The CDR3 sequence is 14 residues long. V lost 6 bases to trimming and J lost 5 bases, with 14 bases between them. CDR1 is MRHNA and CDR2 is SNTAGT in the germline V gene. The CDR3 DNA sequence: TGTGCCAGCAGGGGGGGGCGCTGGCATCAGCCCCAGCATTTT. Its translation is CASRGGRWHQPQHF.

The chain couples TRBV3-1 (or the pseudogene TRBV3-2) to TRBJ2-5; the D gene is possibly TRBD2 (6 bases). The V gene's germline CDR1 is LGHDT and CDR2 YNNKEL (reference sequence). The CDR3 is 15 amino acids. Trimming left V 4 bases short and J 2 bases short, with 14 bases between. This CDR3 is CASSRNGGSQETQYF. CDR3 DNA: TGTGCCAGCAGCCGGAACGGGGGTTCTCAAGAGACCCAGTACTTC.

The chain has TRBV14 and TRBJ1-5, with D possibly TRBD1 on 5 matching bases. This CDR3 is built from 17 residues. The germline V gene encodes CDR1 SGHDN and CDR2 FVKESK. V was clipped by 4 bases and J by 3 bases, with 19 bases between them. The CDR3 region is CASSRTSLRAFNQPQHF. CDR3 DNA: TGTGCCAGCAGCCGGACAAGTCTTCGGGCTTTCAATCAGCCCCAGCATTTT.

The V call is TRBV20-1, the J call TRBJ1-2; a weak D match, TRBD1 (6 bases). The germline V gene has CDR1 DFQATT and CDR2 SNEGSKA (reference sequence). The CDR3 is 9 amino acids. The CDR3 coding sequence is TGCGGACAGTACTATGGCTACACCTTC. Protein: CGQYYGYTF.

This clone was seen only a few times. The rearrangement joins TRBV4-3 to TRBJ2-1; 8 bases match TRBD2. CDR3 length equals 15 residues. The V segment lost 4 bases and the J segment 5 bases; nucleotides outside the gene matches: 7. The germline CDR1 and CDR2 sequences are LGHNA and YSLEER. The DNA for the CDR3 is TGCGCCAGCAGCCCCTCTAGCGGGTACAACAATGAGCAGTTCTTC. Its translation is CASSPSSGYNNEQFF.